Listed below are T cell receptor beta chains from one sample, sequenced in a study of breast tumors, draining lymph nodes, adjacent tissues. TCRdb processed the multiplex PCR reads anew with MiXCR; each CDR3 protein has one entry. The sample has 150,000 to 200,000 distinct CDR3 sequences, 33% seen once. The sequencing input was axillary lymph node tissue. Receptor source: a female donor with breast cancer. Some clones in this sample may be carry-over from other donors' samples. CDR3s include the opening cysteine and the closing phenylalanine or tryptophan. D genes are given only for firm matches. Not all rows give a size; the values are once, few, many and, for expanded clones, a class.

D	size	V	J	CDR3	DNA
TRBD1	few	TRBV28	TRBJ1-2	CASSTGTANYGYTF	TGTGCCAGCTCAACCGGGACAGCGAACTATGGCTACACCTTC
-	many	TRBV9	TRBJ1-2	CASSVDNIYTF	TGTGCCAGCAGCGTAGATAACATCTACACCTTC
TRBD1	many	TRBV12-3/TRBV12-4	TRBJ1-3	CASSSTGGSGNTIYF	TGTGCCAGCAGTTCTACAGGGGGCTCTGGAAACACCATATATTTT
-	many	TRBV4-2	TRBJ1-4	CASSQENNEKLFF	TGTGCCAGCAGCCAAGAGAACAATGAAAAACTGTTTTTT
-	many	TRBV20-1	TRBJ2-1	CSAWGRTQNEQFF	TGCAGTGCTTGGGGACGAACTCAAAATGAGCAGTTCTTC
-	many	TRBV9	TRBJ1-3	CASSEVGGRGNTIYF	TGTGCCAGCAGCGAGGTGGGGGGGCGTGGAAACACCATATATTTT
-	-	TRBV2	TRBJ1-3	CASSERGFTGNTIYF	TGTGCCAGCAGTGAACGGGGGTTCACTGGAAACACCATATATTTT
TRBD1	many	TRBV11-3	TRBJ2-7	CASSPFYHRGVYEQYF	TGTGCCAGCAGCCCCTTTTACCACAGGGGGGTTTACGAGCAGTACTTC
-	-	TRBV7-9	TRBJ1-2	CASSLLGRDYGYTF	TGTGCCAGCAGCTTACTTGGTCGTGACTATGGCTACACCTTC
TRBD1	-	TRBV6-1	TRBJ2-3	CASSRRPGQGADTQYF	TGTGCCAGCTCCAGAAGGCCGGGACAGGGGGCAGATACGCAGTATTTT
TRBD1	-	TRBV7-2	TRBJ2-7	CASSPSGQGNSYEQYF	TGTGCCAGCAGCCCTTCCGGACAGGGTAATTCCTACGAGCAGTACTTC
-	-	TRBV27	TRBJ1-5	CASSPRGGGGNQPQHF	TGTGCCAGCAGCCCAAGGGGGGGTGGGGGCAATCAGCCCCAGCATTTT
TRBD1	-	TRBV6-1	TRBJ1-2	CANSGSPRDRIVDYGYTF	TGTGCCAACAGTGGGAGTCCCCGGGACAGGATTGTTGACTATGGCTACACCTTC
TRBD1	-	TRBV19	TRBJ2-7	CASYSPGTGREQYF	TGTGCCAGTTACAGCCCCGGGACAGGTCGCGAGCAGTACTTC
-	-	TRBV9	TRBJ1-1	CASTTTDWNTEAFF	TGTGCCAGCACGACCACAGATTGGAACACTGAAGCTTTCTTT
TRBD1	many	TRBV20-1	TRBJ2-7	CSAIGTGKGHEQYF	TGCAGTGCGATTGGGACAGGGAAAGGCCACGAGCAGTACTTC
-	-	TRBV7-9	TRBJ2-6	CASRVLDSESTGAHVLTF	TGTGCCAGCCGAGTCCTAGACAGTGAATCAACTGGGGCCCACGTCCTGACTTTC
-	many	TRBV20-1	TRBJ2-7	CSARQGNEQYF	TGCAGTGCTAGGCAAGGGAACGAGCAGTACTTC
-	many	TRBV7-9	TRBJ2-1	CASSSGTSNSYEQFF	TGTGCCAGCAGCTCCGGGACAAGTAACAGCTATGAGCAGTTCTTC
-	many	TRBV11-2	TRBJ2-2	CASSEEGIGELFF	TGTGCCAGCAGCGAAGAGGGGATCGGGGAGCTGTTTTTT
-	many	TRBV29-1	TRBJ1-2	CSVVKAANYGYTF	TGCAGCGTTGTGAAGGCGGCTAACTATGGCTACACCTTC
-	-	TRBV7-8	TRBJ2-7	CASSVGRAEQYF	TGTGCCAGCAGCGTGGGCAGGGCCGAGCAGTACTTC
TRBD2	many	TRBV6-1	TRBJ2-3	CASSVWDYSTDTQYF	TGTGCCAGCAGCGTATGGGACTACTCCACAGATACGCAGTATTTT
-	-	TRBV19	TRBJ1-6	CASSILTLGSPLHF	TGTGCCAGTAGTATATTGACCCTGGGATCACCCCTCCACTTT
-	many	TRBV7-3	TRBJ1-3	CASSFGGLGNTIYF	TGTGCCAGCAGCTTTGGAGGGTTAGGAAACACCATATATTTT
-	many	TRBV9	TRBJ2-3	CASSGHDGRWADTQYF	TGTGCCAGCAGCGGCCATGATGGGAGGTGGGCAGATACGCAGTATTTT
TRBD2	many	TRBV4-1	TRBJ2-3	CASRPGRERTDTQYF	TGCGCCAGCCGGCCCGGGCGGGAGAGGACAGATACGCAGTATTTT
TRBD1	many	TRBV9	TRBJ1-2	CASSGETGPSYGYTF	TGTGCCAGCAGCGGAGAGACAGGGCCGTCCTATGGCTACACCTTC
-	many	TRBV20-1	TRBJ2-7	CSARVDVEQYF	TGCAGTGCTAGAGTCGATGTAGAGCAGTACTTC
TRBD1	many	TRBV2	TRBJ2-7	CASSEGTGVGQRAYEQYF	TGTGCCAGCAGTGAAGGGACAGGAGTAGGGCAACGGGCATACGAGCAGTACTTC
TRBD2	many	TRBV19	TRBJ2-1	CASSTTGGLASGEQFF	TGTGCCAGTAGTACTACAGGGGGACTAGCGTCGGGGGAGCAGTTCTTC
TRBD2	many	TRBV20-1	TRBJ2-7	CSASGLAAGYEQYF	TGCAGTGCTAGTGGACTAGCGGCGGGCTACGAGCAGTACTTC